This entry lists 28 T cell receptor beta chains sequenced from one sample in a study of breast tumors, draining lymph nodes, adjacent tissues. TCRdb independently ran MiXCR on the multiplex PCR reads; one entry per CDR3 protein. The sample has about 20,000 distinct CDR3 sequences, 45% to 65% seen once. Sequencing was carried out using breast tumor tissue. These receptors were taken from a female donor with breast cancer. Some clones in this sample may be carry-over from other donors' samples.

This chain connects TRBV2 to TRBJ2-7; 11 nucleotides match TRBD2. The CDR3 runs 14 residues. Germline values: CDR1 SNHLY, CDR2 FYNNEI. V was clipped by 7 bases and J by 5 bases; unmatched bases: 7. The CDR3 protein is CASTRLAGGNEQYF. CDR3 sequence (DNA): TGTGCCAGCACCCGGCTAGCGGGAGGTAACGAGCAGTACTTC.

This clonotype was detected many times. The chain couples TRBV2 to TRBJ2-3; 7 bases match TRBD1. With V trimmed by 6 bases and J by 1 base, 7 bases remained unmatched. Germline-derived CDR1 and CDR2 are SNHLY and FYNNEI. This CDR3 has 15 amino acids. The CDR3 region has the DNA TGTGCCAGCAGACGGGACAGCGCTGGCACAGATACGCAGTATTTT. It specifies CASRRDSAGTDTQYF.

Comments on this clonotype: A junction boundary mismatches the germline segment, possibly from a read error. V gene TRBV9 combines with J gene TRBJ2-2; possible D gene TRBD2, 6 bases. Germline V gives CDR1 SGDLS, CDR2 YYNGEE. This CDR3 has 16 amino acids. The CDR3 sequence is CAGSVGPPSGAGELFF. In DNA form, the CDR3 reads TGTGCCGGCAGCGTAGGACCACCATCGGGGGCCGGGGAGCTGTTTTTT. Full variable domain (outside the CDR3, taken from reference TRBV9 and TRBJ2-2): DSGVTQTPKHLITATGQRVTLRCSPRSGDLSVYWYQQSLDQGLQFLIQYYNGEERAKGNILERFSAQQFPDLHSELNLSSLELGDSALYFCAGSVGPPSGAGELFFGEGSRLTVL.

On this clonotype itself: This CDR3 fails to terminate in the conserved phenylalanine or tryptophan, so it likely reflects a read error. The DNA is left out, because the CDR3 cannot be placed on it with certainty; the CDR3 is given as TCRdb lists it. The V gene is TRBV20-1, the J gene TRBJ1-2. In germline, CDR1 is DFQATT, CDR2 SNEGSKA (reference sequence). The CDR3 length is 9 residues, termini included. This chain's CDR3 is CSARDGYSY.

The chain recombines TRBV7-9 with TRBJ2-5; 9 nucleotides align to TRBD1. There are 14 residues in the CDR3. The trim removed 5 bases at V and 7 bases at J, leaving 8 bases unmatched. Germline CDR1 reads SEHNR; CDR2 reads FQNEAQ (reference sequence). The CDR3 nucleotides are TGTGCCAGCAGCACCACAGGGGGCTTAGGGACCCAGTACTTC. Protein: CASSTTGGLGTQYF.

About this clonotype: The missing conserved phenylalanine or tryptophan at the end of this CDR3 makes a read error likely. Because the CDR3's place on the DNA is in doubt, the DNA is left out and the CDR3 is given as listed by TCRdb. The V call is TRBV5-5, the J call TRBJ2-1. The CDR3 is 9 residues long, counting both termini. Germline values: CDR1 SGHKS, CDR2 YYEKEE (reference sequence). The CDR3 loop is CASSLSPTS.

Regarding this clonotype: The missing conserved phenylalanine or tryptophan at the end of this CDR3 makes a read error likely. The DNA is omitted, as the CDR3 cannot be located on it reliably, and the CDR3 follows TCRdb's listing. The chain links TRBV20-1 to TRBJ2-1; no check of the table's D call, TRBD1, against the DNA was made. Per germline, CDR1 DFQATT and CDR2 SNEGSKA (reference sequence). The CDR3 region is 15 residues in length, termini included. The chain's CDR3 is CSASALGGGGYTFGS.

The chain combines TRBV27 with TRBJ2-7, with D tentatively TRBD2 (5 bases). From germline, CDR1 is MNHEY and CDR2 SMNVEV (reference sequence). CDR3 length equals 15 residues. Trimming took off 4 bases at V and 5 bases at J, with 18 bases between the two ends. The CDR3 coding sequence is TGTGCCAGCAGTTCTTCACTGGGAGTAAACAACGAGCAGTACTTC. This translates into CASSSSLGVNNEQYF.

This chain joins TRBV20-1 and TRBJ2-3; 10 bases match TRBD1. CDR1 and CDR2 from the germline V gene are DFQATT and SNEGSKA (reference sequence). V was clipped by 6 bases and J by 8 bases; unmatched bases: 5. CDR3 length: 12 amino acids. The CDR3 here is CSAPGQGSTQYF. Here the CDR3 DNA reads TGCAGTGCCCCGGGACAGGGGAGTACGCAGTATTTT.

The rearrangement links TRBV11-3 to TRBJ2-7; 13 bases are shared with TRBD2. The CDR3 sequence is 21 residues long. Germline V CDR1 and CDR2: SGHNT, YENEEA. The V and J ends lost 4 bases and 0 bases, in that order; junction bases with no gene match: 18. Here the CDR3 DNA reads TGTGCCAGCAGCTCTCCTCCCTGGACTAGCGGGAGTAAAGGGGGCTCCTACGAGCAGTACTTC. The encoded protein is CASSSPPWTSGSKGGSYEQYF.

This clonotype showed up just once. This rearrangement joins TRBV5-4 to TRBJ2-1, with TRBD1 matching 11 bases. CDR1 and CDR2 from the germline V gene are SGHNT and YYREEE (reference sequence). V lost 4 bases to trimming and J lost 10 bases; unmatched junction nucleotides: 10. CDR3 length equals 15 residues. DNA of the CDR3: TGTGCCAGCAGCCCGGGGACAGGGGGAAGAGAGGAGCAGTTCTTC. The encoded protein is CASSPGTGGREEQFF.

Many counts were recorded for this clonotype. A read error may explain this, as a much larger clone is one base away. The chain joins TRBV20-1 to TRBJ2-7, with 9 positions matching TRBD2. The V gene end was trimmed by 3 bases and the J gene end by 6 bases; junction bases not matched to a gene: 9. In germline, CDR1 is DFQATT, CDR2 SNEGSKA (reference sequence). The CDR3 spans 14 residues. DNA of the CDR3: TGCAGTGCTAGTTCGGCTAGCGGGAACTCCGAGCAGTACTTC. Translated, it gives CSASSASGNSEQYF.

This clonotype is medium-sized in the sample. The chain is built from TRBV6-6 and TRBJ1-5; D not resolved. With 4 bases removed from V and 3 bases from J, the gap between germline ends came to 13 bases. The CDR3 contains 15 residues. Per the germline V gene, CDR1 is MNHNY and CDR2 is SVGAGI (reference sequence). CDR3 nucleotides: TGTGCCAGCAGTTTTGGGGTGGGAAACAATCAGCCCCAGCATTTT. This gives the protein CASSFGVGNNQPQHF.

By proportion, this clonotype is medium-sized. The rearrangement links TRBV5-1 to TRBJ1-4, with D unclear. Germline CDR1 reads SGHRS; CDR2 reads YFSETQ. CDR3 length: 15 amino acids. Trimming left V 1 base short and J 0 bases short, with 7 bases between. The CDR3 sequence: CASSLLPSTNEKLFF. CDR3 coding DNA: TGCGCCAGCAGCTTGTTACCCTCAACTAATGAAAAACTGTTTTTT.

Remarks on this clonotype: Its ends do not fully match the called genes, so a read error is possible. J is TRBJ1-2 and V is TRBV20-1; D gene uncertain. The CDR3 extends over 14 amino acids. Germline CDR1 is DFQATT and CDR2 is SNEGSKA (reference sequence). This CDR3 is CSARDRVTNCGYTF. CDR3 DNA sequence: TGCAGTGCTAGAGATCGGGTTACTAACTGTGGCTACACCTTC.

Relative to its sample, this clonotype is medium-sized. The rearrangement uses TRBV7-2 and TRBJ2-7; no clear D gene. This CDR3 contains 13 residues. V was trimmed by 1 base and J by 0 bases, leaving 4 bases between them. CDR1 and CDR2 from the germline V gene are SGHTA and FQGNSA. The CDR3 reads CASSLGHSYEQYF. CDR3 nucleotides: TGTGCCAGCAGCTTAGGGCACTCCTACGAGCAGTACTTC.

By share of the sample, this clonotype is medium-sized (0.01 to 0.1%). V gene TRBV7-9 combines with J gene TRBJ1-5; no reliable D call. The CDR3 is 13 residues long. Germline V CDR1 and CDR2: SEHNR, FQNEAQ (reference sequence). V lost 2 bases and J 7 bases, leaving 9 bases between the germline ends. In DNA form, the CDR3 reads TGTGCCAGCAGCTTAACCGTGACACAGCCCCAGCATTTT. The encoded protein is CASSLTVTQPQHF.

This chain links TRBV29-1 with TRBJ2-1; 7 bases map to TRBD1. There are 15 residues in the CDR3. Trimming took 3 bases from V and 0 from J; bases not matched to a gene: 5. From germline, CDR1 is SQVTM and CDR2 ANQGSEA. The DNA of the CDR3 is TGCAGCGTTGAGGTATGGGACAGCTCCTACAATGAGCAGTTCTTC. It is translated as CSVEVWDSSYNEQFF.

V usage is TRBV4-2 and J usage is TRBJ2-1, with TRBD2 matching over 8 bases. The CDR3 runs 16 residues. The germline V gene has CDR1 LGHNA and CDR2 YNFKEQ. After removal of 1 base from V and 1 base from J, the junction contained 3 bases not matched to a gene. Written as DNA, the CDR3 is TGTGCCAGCAGCCAAGCGGGGGGGAATTCCTACAATGAGCAGTTCTTC. Protein sequence: CASSQAGGNSYNEQFF.

The sample holds one count of this clonotype. The chain joins TRBV7-3 to TRBJ2-7; 7 nucleotides align to TRBD1. CDR3 length: 12 residues. CDR1 SGHTA and CDR2 FQGTGA come from the germline V gene. With V trimmed by 5 bases and J by 6 bases, 4 bases remained unmatched. CDR3 nucleotides: TGTGCCAGCAGCACCTACAGGGGCGAGCAGTACTTC. Translated, it gives CASSTYRGEQYF.

This clonotype qualifies as medium-sized. The gene calls are TRBV7-2 and TRBJ2-7, with 10 nucleotides matching TRBD2. CDR1 SGHTA and CDR2 FQGNSA come from the germline V gene. This CDR3 has 13 amino acids. The junction had 5 bases not matched to a gene; V was cut back by 5 bases and J by 7 bases. The CDR3 nucleotides read TGTGCCAGCAGCCGCGGGACTAGCGTGGAGCAGTACTTC. Translation: CASSRGTSVEQYF.

The chain carries TRBV5-8 and TRBJ1-2; a weak D match, TRBD1 (5 bases). Germline V gives CDR1 SGHTS, CDR2 YDEGEE. The V and J ends lost 6 bases and 10 bases respectively, with 19 bases between them. This CDR3 region has 13 residues. CDR3 bases: TGTGCCAGCACCAAAGTGGAGGGGTACTCCTACACCTTC. This encodes CASTKVEGYSYTF.

The chain has TRBV11-3 and TRBJ2-1; TRBD2 agrees at 8 bases. The CDR3 extends over 17 amino acids. J lost 8 bases, V lost 2 bases, and 14 bases had no gene match. Germline V gives CDR1 SGHNT, CDR2 YENEEA. CDR3 sequence: CASSLNLGPAGDHEQFF. Written as DNA, the CDR3 is TGTGCCAGCAGCTTAAACCTGGGACCAGCGGGAGATCATGAGCAGTTCTTC.

This chain uses TRBV6-5 with TRBJ1-6; D gene unclear. The V and J ends lost 10 bases and 10 bases respectively, with 14 bases between them. The CDR3 runs to 12 residues. The germline V gene has CDR1 MNHEY and CDR2 SVGAGI. The CDR3 sequence is CAIESRWSPLHF. The DNA of the CDR3 is TGTGCCATCGAATCGAGGTGGTCACCCCTCCACTTT.

This chain links TRBV7-3 with TRBJ2-7; a weak D match, TRBD2 (5 bases). The CDR3 has 14 residues. Germline CDR1 and CDR2: SGHTA and FQGTGA. Deletions cut 4 bases from V and 5 bases from J, with 15 bases between. The CDR3 loop reads CASSSFTGKDEQYF. The DNA of the CDR3 is TGTGCCAGCAGCTCCTTCACGGGGAAGGACGAGCAGTACTTC.

The chain is built from TRBV9 and TRBJ1-5, with unresolved D. Germline CDR1 and CDR2: SGDLS and YYNGEE. V was pared by 0 bases and J by 4 bases, with 5 bases between. CDR3 length: 13 residues. CDR3 region: CASSVGENQPQHF. The CDR3 DNA reads TGTGCCAGCAGCGTAGGGGAAAATCAGCCCCAGCATTTT.

The chain uses TRBV2 and TRBJ2-6; D is undetermined. CDR3 size: 15 residues. V was shortened by 3 bases and J by 2 bases, with 8 bases between the two germline ends. Germline V gene data show CDR1 as SNHLY and CDR2 as FYNNEI. The CDR3 bases are TGTGCCAGCAGTGAGGAGAGGACTGGGGCCAACGTCCTGACTTTC. It encodes CASSEERTGANVLTF.

This clonotype was recorded at least ten times. A much bigger clone sits one base away, suggesting this may be a read error. This chain links TRBV20-1 with TRBJ1-5, with 7 bases identical to TRBD1. Trimming at V came to 2 bases and at J to 3 bases, leaving 10 bases not matched to a gene. Germline CDR1 reads DFQATT; CDR2 reads SNEGSKA (reference sequence). The CDR3 runs 16 residues. CDR3 in DNA: TGCAGTGCTAGAAAGACAGGGCGAACTCCCAATCAGCCCCAGCATTTT. It translates to CSARKTGRTPNQPQHF.